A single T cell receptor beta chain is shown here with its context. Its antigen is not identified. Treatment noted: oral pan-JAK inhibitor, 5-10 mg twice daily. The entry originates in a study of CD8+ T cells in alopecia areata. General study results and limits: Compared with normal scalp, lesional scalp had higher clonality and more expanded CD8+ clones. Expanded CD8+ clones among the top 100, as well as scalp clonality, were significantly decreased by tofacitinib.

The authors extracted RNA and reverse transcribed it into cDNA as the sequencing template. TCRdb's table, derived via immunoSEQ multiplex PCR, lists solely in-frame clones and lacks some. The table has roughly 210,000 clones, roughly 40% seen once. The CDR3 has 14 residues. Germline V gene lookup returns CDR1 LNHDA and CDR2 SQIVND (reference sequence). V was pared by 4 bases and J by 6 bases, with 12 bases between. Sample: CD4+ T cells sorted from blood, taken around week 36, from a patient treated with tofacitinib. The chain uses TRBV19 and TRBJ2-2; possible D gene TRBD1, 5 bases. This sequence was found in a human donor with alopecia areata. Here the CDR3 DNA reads TGTGCCAGTAGTACCCCTCTAGGGGCCGGGGAGCTGTTTTTT. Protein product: CASSTPLGAGELFF.